This T cell receptor beta chain emerged from a study of molecular identifiers for immune sequencing clone quantification. Overall study findings and caveats: For effector cells, clones above 20 RNA copies held over 98% of molecules; for naive cells, under 1%.

Both previously described methods and listed TCR primers were employed to make bulk TCR libraries. One entry per CDR3 protein, called by TCRdb with MiXCR from the PCR reads. The repertoire has over 35,000 distinct CDR3 sequences, nearly 25% of them found once; the top ten carry over 0.95%. The CDR3 runs to 12 residues. Germline V gene sequence: CDR1 SGDLS, CDR2 YYNGEE. Trimming cost V 4 bases and J 6 bases, with 9 bases left between them. This clonotype was picked up many times. Its antigen remains unknown. Naive CD8 T cells underwent sorting with the CD8+CD4-CCR7+CD45RA+ definition. This TCR came from a human donor in good health. Some libraries in this study had Jurkat cell RNA spiked in. The chain is built from TRBV9 and TRBJ2-3, with no clear D. The sample taken for sequencing was naive CD8+ T cells from blood, with Jurkat cell RNA spiked in. The subset was: FACS-sorted CD8+CD4-CCR7+CD45RA+ naive T cells. The CDR3 DNA reads as TGTGCCAGCAGCCCAAGGTTCGATACGCAGTATTTT. This sequence encodes CASSPRFDTQYF.